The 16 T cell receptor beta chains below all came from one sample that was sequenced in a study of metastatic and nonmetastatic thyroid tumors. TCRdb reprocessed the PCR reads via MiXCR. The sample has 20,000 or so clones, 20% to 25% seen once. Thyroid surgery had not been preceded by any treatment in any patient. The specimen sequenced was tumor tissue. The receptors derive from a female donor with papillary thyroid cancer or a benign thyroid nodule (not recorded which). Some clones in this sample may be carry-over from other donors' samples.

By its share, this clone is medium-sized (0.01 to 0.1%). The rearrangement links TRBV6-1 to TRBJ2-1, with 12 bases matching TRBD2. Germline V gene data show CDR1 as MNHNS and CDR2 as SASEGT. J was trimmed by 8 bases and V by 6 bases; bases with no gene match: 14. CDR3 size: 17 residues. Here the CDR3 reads CASSLGLAGPVSYEQFF. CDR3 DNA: TGTGCCAGCAGCTTGGGACTAGCGGGTCCAGTCAGCTATGAGCAGTTCTTC.

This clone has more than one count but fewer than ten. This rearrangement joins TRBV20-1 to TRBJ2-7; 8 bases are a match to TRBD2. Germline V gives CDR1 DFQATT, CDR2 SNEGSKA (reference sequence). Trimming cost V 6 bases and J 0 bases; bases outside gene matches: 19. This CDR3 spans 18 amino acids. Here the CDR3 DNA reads TGCAGTGCAGGTCGGGGGGGGTTAGGGTATACGGGCTCCTACGAGCAGTACTTC. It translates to CSAGRGGLGYTGSYEQYF.

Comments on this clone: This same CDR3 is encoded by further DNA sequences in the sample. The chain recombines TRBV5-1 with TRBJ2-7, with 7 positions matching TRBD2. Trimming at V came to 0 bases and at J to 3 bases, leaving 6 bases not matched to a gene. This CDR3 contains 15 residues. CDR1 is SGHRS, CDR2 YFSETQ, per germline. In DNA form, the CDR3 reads TGCGCCAGCAGCTTGGCCCCGGCTAGCGGCTACGAGCAGTACTTC. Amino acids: CASSLAPASGYEQYF.

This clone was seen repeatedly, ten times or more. The CDR3 DNA reads TGTGCCAGCAGCCGGGACAGATATGGCTACACCTTC. Its protein product is CASSRDRYGYTF. The chain has TRBV14 and TRBJ1-2; the match to TRBD1 covers 7 bases. Germline CDR1 and CDR2: SGHDN and FVKESK. The CDR3 is 12 amino acids. Trimming cost V 4 bases and J 5 bases; bases outside gene matches: 1.

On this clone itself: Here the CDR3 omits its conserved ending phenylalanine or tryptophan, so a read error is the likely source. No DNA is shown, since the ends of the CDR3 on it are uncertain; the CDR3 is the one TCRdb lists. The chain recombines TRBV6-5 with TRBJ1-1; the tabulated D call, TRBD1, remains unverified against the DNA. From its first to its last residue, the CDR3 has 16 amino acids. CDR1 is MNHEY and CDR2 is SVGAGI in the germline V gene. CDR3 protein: CASSYLPGRMNTESFS.

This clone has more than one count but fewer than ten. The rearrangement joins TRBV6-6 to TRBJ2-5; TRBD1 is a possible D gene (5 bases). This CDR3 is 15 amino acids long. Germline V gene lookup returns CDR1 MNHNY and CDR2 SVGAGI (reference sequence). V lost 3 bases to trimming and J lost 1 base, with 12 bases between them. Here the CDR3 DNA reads TGTGCCAGCAGTTATGGGTATAGGGGCCAAGAGACCCAGTACTTC. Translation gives CASSYGYRGQETQYF.

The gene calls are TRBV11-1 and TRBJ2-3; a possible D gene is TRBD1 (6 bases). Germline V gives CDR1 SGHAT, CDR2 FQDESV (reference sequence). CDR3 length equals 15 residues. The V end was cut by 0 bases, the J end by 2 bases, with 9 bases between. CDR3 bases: TGTGCCAGCAGCTTAGCGTGGGACAACACAGATACGCAGTATTTT. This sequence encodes CASSLAWDNTDTQYF. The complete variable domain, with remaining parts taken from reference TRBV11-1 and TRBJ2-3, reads EAEVAQSPRYKITEKSQAVAFWCDPISGHATLYWYRQILGQGPELLVQFQDESVVDDSQLPKDRFSAERLKGVDSTLKIQPAELGDSAMYLCASSLAWDNTDTQYFGPGTRLTVL.

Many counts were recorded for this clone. The CDR3 region has the DNA TGTGCCAGTTCGAAGCGGGAGGGCACAGATACGCAGTATTTT. Its protein product is CASSKREGTDTQYF. The J gene is TRBJ2-3, the V gene TRBV7-6; 9 bases are a match to TRBD2. Germline V gene data show CDR1 as SGHVS and CDR2 as FNYEAQ. The V gene end was trimmed by 9 bases and the J gene end by 1 base; junction bases not matched to a gene: 5. The CDR3 consists of 14 residues.

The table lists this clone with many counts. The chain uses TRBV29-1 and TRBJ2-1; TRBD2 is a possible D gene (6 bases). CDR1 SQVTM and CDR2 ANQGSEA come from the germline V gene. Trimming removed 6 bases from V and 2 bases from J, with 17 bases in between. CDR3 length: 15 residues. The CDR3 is CSVALGGATYNEQFF. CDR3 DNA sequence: TGCAGCGTCGCTCTGGGAGGCGCGACCTACAATGAGCAGTTCTTC.

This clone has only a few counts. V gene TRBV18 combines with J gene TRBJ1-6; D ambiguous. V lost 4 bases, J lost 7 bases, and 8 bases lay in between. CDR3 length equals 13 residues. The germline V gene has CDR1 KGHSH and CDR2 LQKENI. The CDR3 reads CASSREGNSPLHF. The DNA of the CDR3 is TGTGCCAGCTCACGAGAAGGCAATTCACCCCTCCACTTT. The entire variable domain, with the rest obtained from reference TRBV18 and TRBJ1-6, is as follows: NAGVMQNPRHLVRRRGQEARLRCSPMKGHSHVYWYRQLPEEGLKFMVYLQKENIIDESGMPKERFSAEFPKEGPSILRIQQVVRGDSAAYFCASSREGNSPLHFGNGTRLTVT.

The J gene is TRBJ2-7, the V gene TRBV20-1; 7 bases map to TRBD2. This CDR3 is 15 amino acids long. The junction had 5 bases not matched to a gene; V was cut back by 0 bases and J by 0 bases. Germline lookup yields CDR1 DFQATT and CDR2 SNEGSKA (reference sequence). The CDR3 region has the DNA TGCAGTGCTAGAGATTCTAGCGGTCTCTCCTACGAGCAGTACTTC. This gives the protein CSARDSSGLSYEQYF.

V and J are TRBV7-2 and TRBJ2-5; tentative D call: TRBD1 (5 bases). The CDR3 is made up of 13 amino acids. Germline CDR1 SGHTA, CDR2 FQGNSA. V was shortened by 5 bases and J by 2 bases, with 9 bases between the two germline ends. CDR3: CASSRQIQETQYF. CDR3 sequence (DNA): TGTGCCAGCAGCCGACAGATACAAGAGACCCAGTACTTC.

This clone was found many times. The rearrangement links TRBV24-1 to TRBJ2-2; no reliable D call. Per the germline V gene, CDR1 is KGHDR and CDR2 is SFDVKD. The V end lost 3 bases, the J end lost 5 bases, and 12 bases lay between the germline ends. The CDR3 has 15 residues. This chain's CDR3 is CATSDLLDPTGELFF. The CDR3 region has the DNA TGTGCCACCAGTGATCTTTTAGATCCGACCGGGGAGCTGTTTTTT.

CDR3 coding DNA: TGCGCCAGCAGCTTGAGCGGGGGCGGTGGCGACACTGAAGCTTTCTTT. This sequence encodes CASSLSGGGGDTEAFF. The chain uses TRBV5-1 and TRBJ1-1, with D possibly being TRBD1 (6 bases). The CDR3 runs 16 residues. The V end lost 1 base, the J end lost 3 bases, and 16 bases lay between the germline ends. In germline, CDR1 is SGHRS, CDR2 YFSETQ.

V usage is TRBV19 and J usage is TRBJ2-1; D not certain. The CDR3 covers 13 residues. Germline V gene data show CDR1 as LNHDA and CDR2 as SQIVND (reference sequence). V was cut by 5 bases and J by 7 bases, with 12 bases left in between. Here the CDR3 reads CASSQDPRNEQFF. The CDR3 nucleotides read TGTGCCAGTAGTCAGGACCCTAGAAATGAGCAGTTCTTC.

This chain's CDR3 is CASSLDPVRYEQYF. CDR3 bases: TGTGCCAGCAGTTTAGACCCCGTCCGCTACGAGCAGTACTTC. V usage is TRBV6-1 and J usage is TRBJ2-7, with no clear D. CDR3 length: 14 amino acids. Trimming pared 5 bases from V and 3 bases from J, leaving 14 bases between. The germline V gene encodes CDR1 MNHNS and CDR2 SASEGT.